These T cell receptor beta chains were read from a single sample in a study of response to subunit inactivated influenza vaccine. A single record per CDR3 protein comes from TCRdb applying MiXCR to the RT-PCR reads. The sample yields approximately 520,000 distinct CDR3 sequences, 15% to 20% seen once. The sequences come from CD4+ T cells sorted from PBMCs, collected around 25 months after vaccination. The receptors shown here come from a man aged 50-75 years who received an inactivated influenza vaccine. Each CDR3 is given with its conserved first and last residue. Each record gives: V gene, J gene, D gene, clone size, CDR3 protein, CDR3 DNA. D genes are given only for firm matches. Size values are once, few and many counts, or a class for expanded clones, and some rows have none.

TRBV5-1	TRBJ2-1	TRBD2	many	CASSDLAGAYNEQFF	TGCGCCAGCAGCGATTTAGCGGGAGCCTACAATGAGCAGTTCTTC
TRBV18	TRBJ1-1	NA	NA	CASSPRETGFEAFF	TGTGCCAGCTCTCCCCGGGAGACGGGGTTTGAAGCTTTCTTT
TRBV6-1	TRBJ1-5	TRBD1	NA	CATSIRDSYSNQPQHF	TGTGCCACCTCGATCAGGGACAGTTATAGCAATCAGCCCCAGCATTTT
TRBV5-1	TRBJ2-2	NA	few	CASTTWSGSGELFF	TGCGCCAGCACCACTTGGTCAGGGTCCGGGGAGCTGTTTTTT
TRBV12-3/TRBV12-4	TRBJ2-2	NA	many	CASSPPATGELFF	TGTGCCAGCAGTCCCCCGGCCACCGGGGAGCTGTTTTTT
TRBV5-1	TRBJ2-7	NA	few	CASSLAGGDSYEQYF	TGCGCCAGCAGCTTGGCTGGTGGGGACTCCTACGAGCAGTACTTC
TRBV12-3/TRBV12-4	TRBJ1-1	TRBD1	many	CASSFDRGGTEAFF	TGTGCCAGCAGTTTCGACAGGGGGGGCACTGAAGCTTTCTTT
TRBV3-1	TRBJ2-1	TRBD1	NA	CASSQAGTGTIKPFF	TGTGCCAGCAGCCAAGCCGGGACAGGGACAATTAAACCGTTCTTC
TRBV6-2/TRBV6-3	TRBJ2-3	NA	NA	CASSYSSMTDTQYF	TGTGCCAGCAGTTACTCCTCGATGACAGATACGCAGTATTTT
TRBV20-1	TRBJ1-1	NA	few	CSSRAGATEAFF	TGCTCCTCACGGGCAGGGGCGACTGAAGCTTTCTTT
TRBV20-1	TRBJ2-2	NA	many	CSAMGHKNTGELFF	TGCAGTGCTATGGGACATAAGAACACCGGGGAGCTGTTTTTT
TRBV10-3	TRBJ1-5	NA	few	CAISDRGGNQPQHF	TGTGCCATCAGTGATCGAGGGGGCAATCAGCCCCAGCATTTT
TRBV7-9	TRBJ2-6	NA	few	CASSPDAANVLTF	TGTGCCAGCAGCCCCGACGCAGCCAACGTCCTGACTTTC
TRBV20-1	TRBJ2-1	NA	NA	CSARQLASSYNEQFF	TGCAGTGCTAGACAACTAGCAAGCTCCTACAATGAGCAGTTCTTC
TRBV12-3/TRBV12-4	TRBJ1-1	NA	NA	CASRRFPRGAFF	TGTGCCAGCAGGCGCTTTCCGAGGGGAGCTTTCTTT
TRBV6-1	TRBJ2-7	NA	NA	CASRKLTGYYEQYF	TGTGCCAGCAGGAAACTTACAGGGTACTACGAGCAGTACTTC
TRBV5-1	TRBJ2-1	TRBD1	many	CASSTRTGAYNEQFF	TGCGCCAGCAGCACACGGACAGGGGCGTACAATGAGCAGTTCTTC
TRBV7-2	TRBJ2-5	TRBD2	NA	CASKRDSGRYQETQYF	TGTGCCAGCAAAAGGGATAGCGGGAGGTACCAAGAGACCCAGTACTTC
TRBV5-1	TRBJ2-7	NA	NA	CASRSRGRPYEQYF	TGCGCCAGCAGGAGCAGGGGCCGTCCCTACGAGCAGTACTTC
TRBV24-1	TRBJ2-1	TRBD1	NA	CATSDLRDRGHEQFF	TGTGCCACCAGTGATTTGCGGGACAGGGGTCATGAGCAGTTCTTC
TRBV25-1	TRBJ2-1	TRBD1	many	CASSELGQSYNEQFF	TGTGCCAGCAGTGAGCTGGGACAGTCCTACAATGAGCAGTTCTTC
TRBV4-3	TRBJ2-7	NA	NA	CASSQDLGLSYEQYF	TGCGCCAGCAGCCAAGATCTTGGACTCTCCTACGAGCAGTACTTC
TRBV7-9	TRBJ1-1	NA	NA	CASSPQGTMNTEAFF	TGTGCCAGCAGCCCCCAGGGGACCATGAACACTGAAGCTTTCTTT
TRBV5-1	TRBJ1-5	NA	few	CASGPGGSNQPQHF	TGCGCCAGCGGACCGGGGGGGAGCAATCAGCCCCAGCATTTT
TRBV9	TRBJ1-6	TRBD1	few	CASRVGQAINSPLHF	TGTGCCAGCAGAGTCGGACAGGCGATTAATTCACCCCTCCACTTT
TRBV3-1	TRBJ2-2	NA	few	CASSETGTDTGELFF	TGTGCCAGCAGCGAAACCGGGACCGACACCGGGGAGCTGTTTTTT
TRBV5-5	TRBJ2-6	NA	NA	CASSLRGIRLDGANVLTF	TGTGCCAGCAGCTTGAGGGGCATACGACTAGATGGGGCCAACGTCCTGACTTTC
TRBV12-3/TRBV12-4	TRBJ1-5	NA	many	CASSKGVVQPQHF	TGTGCCAGCTCGAAGGGGGTTGTGCAGCCCCAGCATTTT
TRBV7-8	TRBJ2-5	NA	NA	CASSPAPEETQYF	TGTGCCAGCAGCCCCGCACCAGAGGAGACCCAGTACTTC
TRBV12-3/TRBV12-4	TRBJ2-3	TRBD2	many	CASSSGTSADTQYF	TGTGCCAGCAGCTCCGGGACTAGTGCAGATACGCAGTATTTT
TRBV7-2	TRBJ2-3	TRBD2	few	CASSLRGRALNADTQYF	TGTGCCAGCAGCTTACGGGGGAGGGCCCTAAATGCAGATACGCAGTATTTT
TRBV29-1	TRBJ2-7	NA	NA	CSVVGTVGHEQYF	TGCAGCGTTGTCGGGACGGTGGGCCACGAGCAGTACTTC
TRBV3-1	TRBJ2-5	NA	NA	CASSSRTLYQETQYF	TGTGCCAGCAGCTCTCGGACCCTTTACCAAGAGACCCAGTACTTC
TRBV5-6	TRBJ2-5	NA	few	CASSFGLASWETQYF	TGTGCCAGCAGCTTTGGGCTAGCTAGCTGGGAGACCCAGTACTTC
TRBV12-3/TRBV12-4	TRBJ2-2	TRBD2	NA	CASSRLAGVGTGELFF	TGTGCCAGCAGTAGACTAGCGGGAGTCGGGACCGGGGAGCTGTTTTTT
TRBV7-9	TRBJ2-3	TRBD1	NA	CASSPLDRGLDTQYF	TGTGCCAGCAGCCCATTAGACAGGGGGCTAGATACGCAGTATTTT
TRBV15	TRBJ2-1	NA	NA	CATSREYSNEQFF	TGTGCCACCAGCAGAGAGTACAGCAATGAGCAGTTCTTC
TRBV28	TRBJ2-5	NA	NA	CASSLPRPETQYF	TGTGCCAGCAGCCTACCGCGCCCGGAGACCCAGTACTTC
TRBV3-1	TRBJ2-5	TRBD1	NA	CASSQRGQGLLETQYF	TGTGCCAGCAGCCAACGAGGACAGGGTTTATTGGAGACCCAGTACTTC